The entry below gives a single TCR beta chain sequence along with its context. The data were taken from a study of blood T cell repertoires in COVID-19. Study background: PBMCs, B-cell-depleted T cells, or T cells were the source of the cDNA or gDNA that made up the material.

Trimming cost V 4 bases and J 2 bases; bases outside gene matches: 3. The CDR3 totals 15 residues. The V gene's germline CDR1 is MNHEY and CDR2 SVGEGT. Some clones are missing from TCRdb's copy, which holds only in-frame ones; the method was immunoSEQ multiplex PCR. Among 110,000 or so clones listed, about 88% were seen once. V gene TRBV6-2 or TRBV6-3 combines with J gene TRBJ1-5; TRBD1 matches 9 bases. Sequenced input: peripheral blood. The sequence came from a man in his forties with acute or convalescent COVID-19. In DNA form, the CDR3 reads TGTGCCAGCAGTTCCAGGGACAGGGGCAATCAGCCCCAGCATTTT. It translates to CASSSRDRGNQPQHF.